This T cell receptor beta chain was sequenced during a study of beta chain features in type 1 diabetes. Study as a whole: Patient and healthy donor groups were alike in age, gender and cell yields.

V lost 4 bases, J lost 3 bases, and 14 bases lay in between. The CDR3 is made up of 14 amino acids. The germline V gene encodes CDR1 SGHDT and CDR2 YYEEEE. Findings of the study overall: Moderate but significant shortening of TCRB CDR3s was recorded in all four CD4+ subsets from Type 1 diabetes patients. In cDNA sequencing, cells with high TCR expression could be over-represented.

Every participating donor gave one draw, a heparinised blood sample averaging approximately 110 mL. By way of CD45RO/CCR7/CD25/CD127/CD95/CD27, the CD4+ regulatory, stem cell-like memory, central memory and naive cells were sorted. This clone has just a few counts. No antigen is known for it. Isolated RNA was reverse transcribed in full, so expressed TCRB transcripts were sequenced. Only in-frame clones appear in the TCRdb table, and some are missing; sequencing was by immunoSEQ multiplex PCR. This sample has roughly 150,000 clones, with 7.8% found just once. The sample taken for sequencing was central memory CD4+ T cells from blood. The sequence derives from a woman aged 40 to 50 with type 1 diabetes. The gene calls are TRBV5-6 and TRBJ2-7; possible D gene TRBD1, 6 bases. The chain's CDR3 is CASSKIQGFYEQYF. The CDR3 nucleotides read TGTGCCAGCAGCAAAATTCAGGGGTTCTACGAGCAGTACTTC. Full variable domain (missing parts from reference TRBV5-6 and TRBJ2-7): DAGVTQSPTHLIKTRGQQVTLRCSPKSGHDTVSWYQQALGQGPQFIFQYYEEEERQRGNFPDRFSGHQFPNYSSELNVNALLLGDSALYLCASSKIQGFYEQYFGPGTRLTVT.